This TCR beta chain is drawn from a study of T-cell memory formation after mild COVID-19. There are 15 residues in the CDR3. Germline V gene lookup returns CDR1 SGHRS and CDR2 YFSETQ. V dropped 4 bases and J dropped 2 bases, with 15 bases sitting between them. This clonotype came up a few times. The antigen remains undetermined. Researchers used 5'RACE with constant-segment primers to make TCR alpha and TCR beta cDNA libraries that carry sample barcodes and UMIs. One entry per CDR3 protein results from TCRdb running MiXCR on the 5' RACE reads. The sample has about 430,000 distinct CDR3 sequences; about a sixth are singletons. Findings and caveats of the study: Second-wave clones reaching peak frequency on day 37 lacked confirmed SARS-CoV-2 specificity.

This chain links TRBV5-1 with TRBJ1-2; D unresolved. The sequence was obtained from a young man who had mild COVID-19 (a few samples of this study predate the infection). Cell type and time point are not known. The sample comprised PBMCs or a T cell subset sorted from them (not recorded which). The CDR3 protein is CASSINQPHNYGYTF. CDR3 coding DNA: TGCGCCAGCAGCATCAATCAACCCCACAACTATGGCTACACCTTC. Together with reference TRBV5-1 and TRBJ1-2, the CDR3 gives the full variable domain: KAGVTQTPRYLIKTRGQQVTLSCSPISGHRSVSWYQQTPGQGLQFLFEYFSETQRNKGNFPGRFSGRQFSNSRSEMNVSTLELGDSALYLCASSINQPHNYGYTFGSGTRLTVV.